The rows below give T cell receptor beta chains drawn from one sample of a study of shared clonotypes between healthy human individuals. Profiling relied on immunoSEQ multiplex PCR, and the TCRdb table lists in-frame clones only, not all of them. The sample includes around 500,000 clones, 65% to 80% seen only once; the top ten take less than 15%. Sequencing was performed on PBMCs. All receptors derive from a middle-aged woman in good health. Some clones in this sample may be carry-over from other donors' samples. Both conserved end residues are part of each CDR3. Fields, in order: clone size, D gene, V gene, J gene, CDR3 DNA, CDR3 protein. A D gene is named only where the DNA matches it firmly. Where a row states a size, it is once, few, many or the class of an expanded clone; other rows omit it.

clone_size: few
d_call: TRBD1
v_call: TRBV18
j_call: TRBJ2-3
cdr3_nt: TGTGCCAGCTCACCACCGGGACAGGGCACAGATACGCAGTATTTT
cdr3_aa: CASSPPGQGTDTQYF

clone_size: once
d_call: NA
v_call: TRBV27
j_call: TRBJ2-6
cdr3_nt: TGTGCCAGCAGTCCTCACACGTCTGGGGCCAACGTCCTGACTTTC
cdr3_aa: CASSPHTSGANVLTF

clone_size: NA
d_call: NA
v_call: TRBV15
j_call: TRBJ2-1
cdr3_nt: TGTGCCACCAGCTCGACAGCTAGTAAGCAGTTCTTC
cdr3_aa: CATSSTASKQFF

clone_size: NA
d_call: NA
v_call: TRBV9
j_call: TRBJ2-1
cdr3_nt: TGTGCCAGCAGCGTAGTATCGCGGGACGTGAATGAGCAGTTCTTC
cdr3_aa: CASSVVSRDVNEQFF

clone_size: NA
d_call: TRBD2
v_call: TRBV7-2
j_call: TRBJ2-7
cdr3_nt: TGTGCCAGCAGCTTAGCTGCTCTAGCGGGTCACGAGCAGTACTTC
cdr3_aa: CASSLAALAGHEQYF

clone_size: NA
d_call: TRBD1
v_call: TRBV5-1
j_call: TRBJ2-3
cdr3_nt: TGCGCCAGCAGCTGGGGACAGGACACAGATACGCAGTATTTT
cdr3_aa: CASSWGQDTDTQYF

clone_size: NA
d_call: NA
v_call: TRBV11-2
j_call: TRBJ2-5
cdr3_nt: TGTGCCAGCAGCTTAGACAGAGTCCAAGAGACCCAGTACTTC
cdr3_aa: CASSLDRVQETQYF

clone_size: NA
d_call: NA
v_call: TRBV6-1
j_call: TRBJ1-3
cdr3_nt: TGTGCCAGCAGTGAACCATGGGATATAGGAAACACCATATATTTT
cdr3_aa: CASSEPWDIGNTIYF

clone_size: NA
d_call: NA
v_call: TRBV29-1
j_call: TRBJ2-1
cdr3_nt: TGCAGCGTTGAGAAGGGTTCGGGACTCTCCTACAATGAGCAGTTCTTC
cdr3_aa: CSVEKGSGLSYNEQFF

clone_size: NA
d_call: TRBD1
v_call: TRBV7-9
j_call: TRBJ1-5
cdr3_nt: TGTGCCAGCAGCTTGACAGGGATCAATCAGCCCCAGCATTTT
cdr3_aa: CASSLTGINQPQHF

clone_size: NA
d_call: NA
v_call: TRBV6-5
j_call: TRBJ1-5
cdr3_nt: TGTGCCAGCAGTTGGGGGATCAATCAGCCCCAGCATTTT
cdr3_aa: CASSWGINQPQHF

clone_size: NA
d_call: TRBD2
v_call: TRBV9
j_call: TRBJ2-5
cdr3_nt: TGTGCCAGCGGGGGGACTAGCGGGCAAGAGACCCAGTACTTC
cdr3_aa: CASGGTSGQETQYF

clone_size: NA
d_call: TRBD1
v_call: TRBV6-1
j_call: TRBJ1-2
cdr3_nt: TGTGCCAGCACCCGCTTGGGGACAGGCGACTATGGCTACACCTTC
cdr3_aa: CASTRLGTGDYGYTF

clone_size: NA
d_call: NA
v_call: TRBV18
j_call: TRBJ2-1
cdr3_nt: TGTGCCAGCTCACCACGGCGGGAATTATTCAATGAGCAGTTCTTC
cdr3_aa: CASSPRRELFNEQFF

clone_size: NA
d_call: TRBD1
v_call: TRBV19
j_call: TRBJ2-2
cdr3_nt: TGTGCCAGTACGAGACGCCGGGACAGGGAAACCGGGGAGCTGTTTTTT
cdr3_aa: CASTRRRDRETGELFF

clone_size: few
d_call: TRBD2
v_call: TRBV7-8
j_call: TRBJ2-2
cdr3_nt: TGTGCCAGCAGCTCACTCACTAGCGGGAGGGCCAAAACCGGGGAGCTGTTTTTT
cdr3_aa: CASSSLTSGRAKTGELFF

clone_size: NA
d_call: TRBD1
v_call: TRBV11-2
j_call: TRBJ2-5
cdr3_nt: TGTGCCAGCAGCACTGGGACAGAAGAGACCCAGTACTTC
cdr3_aa: CASSTGTEETQYF

clone_size: few
d_call: NA
v_call: TRBV11-1
j_call: TRBJ1-1
cdr3_nt: TGTGCCAGCAGCGCAGACAGGACGAACACTGAAGCTTTCTTT
cdr3_aa: CASSADRTNTEAFF

clone_size: NA
d_call: TRBD1
v_call: TRBV7-9
j_call: TRBJ2-2
cdr3_nt: TGTGCCAGCAGCAACGGGACAGGGAATTCCTTCCCCGGGGAGCTGTTTTTT
cdr3_aa: CASSNGTGNSFPGELFF

clone_size: NA
d_call: TRBD2
v_call: TRBV15
j_call: TRBJ2-1
cdr3_nt: TGTGCCACCAGCACCGGACTAGCGGGATTAGGTGAGCAGTTCTTC
cdr3_aa: CATSTGLAGLGEQFF

clone_size: NA
d_call: TRBD2
v_call: TRBV7-2
j_call: TRBJ2-5
cdr3_nt: TGTGCCAGCAGCTTATTCGGGGGGGCGCAAGAGACCCAGTACTTC
cdr3_aa: CASSLFGGAQETQYF

clone_size: NA
d_call: TRBD2
v_call: TRBV28
j_call: TRBJ2-5
cdr3_nt: TGTGCCAGCAGTTTCGGGGGGTTAGGCTCCCAGTACTTC
cdr3_aa: CASSFGGLGSQYF

clone_size: NA
d_call: NA
v_call: TRBV7-9
j_call: TRBJ2-5
cdr3_nt: TGTGCCAGCAGCTCTAGTGGGCAGGGGAGGAGGGAGACCCAGTACTTC
cdr3_aa: CASSSSGQGRRETQYF

clone_size: NA
d_call: TRBD1
v_call: TRBV5-1
j_call: TRBJ2-7
cdr3_nt: TGCGCCAGCAGCTTAGGGACAGGGGGCCACGAGCAGTACTTC
cdr3_aa: CASSLGTGGHEQYF

clone_size: many
d_call: NA
v_call: TRBV5-4
j_call: TRBJ2-7
cdr3_nt: TGTGCCAGCAGCTTGGAAGTTTCCTCCTACGAGCAGTACTTC
cdr3_aa: CASSLEVSSYEQYF

clone_size: few
d_call: NA
v_call: TRBV4-2
j_call: TRBJ1-3
cdr3_nt: TGTGCCAGCAGCCAAGCTGGAAACACCATATATTTT
cdr3_aa: CASSQAGNTIYF

clone_size: few
d_call: NA
v_call: TRBV19
j_call: TRBJ2-2
cdr3_nt: TGTGCCGCAACGAACGCGAACACCGGGGAGCTGTTTTTT
cdr3_aa: CAATNANTGELFF

clone_size: many
d_call: NA
v_call: TRBV4-2
j_call: TRBJ2-1
cdr3_nt: TGTGCCAGCAGCCAAGATAGTGCTAGCCCGACAATAGAGCAGTTCTTC
cdr3_aa: CASSQDSASPTIEQFF

clone_size: NA
d_call: TRBD2
v_call: TRBV7-2
j_call: TRBJ2-5
cdr3_nt: TGTGCCAGCAGTCCTAGCGGGCCCCAAGAGACCCAGTACTTC
cdr3_aa: CASSPSGPQETQYF

clone_size: NA
d_call: NA
v_call: TRBV4-3
j_call: TRBJ1-5
cdr3_nt: TGCGCCAGCAGCCAAGATTGGCCCGCCACGTCCATCCTCAATCATCCCCAGCATTTT
cdr3_aa: CASSQDWPATSILNHPQHF

clone_size: NA
d_call: NA
v_call: TRBV7-8
j_call: TRBJ2-7
cdr3_nt: TGTGCCAGCAGTGAGACCGGGTTTGGTTCCTACGAGCAGTACTTC
cdr3_aa: CASSETGFGSYEQYF